This TCR beta chain originates from a study of blood T cell repertoires in COVID-19. Some clones are missing from TCRdb's copy, which holds only in-frame ones; the method was immunoSEQ multiplex PCR. The sample carries roughly 410,000 clones, about 87% recorded once. This clone was seen only once. Specimen: peripheral blood. The receptor was derived from a woman aged 55-75 years with COVID-19, enrolled during active disease.

CDR3 DNA sequence: TGTGCCAGCAGCGCGGGACTAGCGGGGGGTTACAATGAGCAGTTCTTC. It yields the protein CASSAGLAGGYNEQFF. The chain has TRBV2 and TRBJ2-1; 15 nucleotides align to TRBD2. Losses at the gene ends were 6 bases for V and 4 bases for J; bases not matched to a gene: 4. This CDR3 comprises 16 residues. In germline, CDR1 is SNHLY, CDR2 FYNNEI.